Listed below are T cell receptor beta chains from one sample, sequenced in a study of T cell changes during pregnancy in multiple sclerosis. Using immunoSEQ multiplex PCR, the repertoire was profiled, and TCRdb retains in-frame clones only, with some absent. The sample consists of approximately 85,000 clones, 91% of them appearing once. This specimen consisted of peripheral blood, obtained in the first trimester of pregnancy. All receptors derive from a female donor with multiple sclerosis, enrolled in a pregnancy study. The CDR3 runs from the conserved cysteine through the conserved F or W. Fields, in order: D gene, V gene, clone size, J gene, CDR3 protein, CDR3 DNA. A D gene is named only where the DNA matches it firmly. Clone size appears in some rows only: once, few, many, or a class for an expanded clone.

d_gene: TRBD1
v_gene: TRBV29-1
abundance: NA
j_gene: TRBJ2-4
CDR3aa: CSVETGGTNIQYF
CDR3nt: TGCAGCGTAGAGACAGGGGGCACGAACATTCAGTACTTC

d_gene: TRBD1
v_gene: TRBV11-3
abundance: NA
j_gene: TRBJ1-1
CDR3aa: CASSGQGANTEAFF
CDR3nt: TGTGCCAGCAGCGGACAGGGGGCGAACACTGAAGCTTTCTTT

d_gene: TRBD2
v_gene: TRBV7-3
abundance: NA
j_gene: TRBJ2-7
CDR3aa: CASSLWGGSYEQYF
CDR3nt: TGTGCCAGCAGCTTATGGGGGGGATCCTACGAGCAGTACTTC

d_gene: NA
v_gene: TRBV6-5
abundance: NA
j_gene: TRBJ1-1
CDR3aa: CASSLGPGAEAFF
CDR3nt: TGTGCCAGCAGTTTAGGTCCAGGCGCCGAAGCTTTCTTT

d_gene: TRBD2
v_gene: TRBV28
abundance: NA
j_gene: TRBJ2-1
CDR3aa: CASIRGREVYEQFF
CDR3nt: TGTGCCAGCATCCGGGGGCGGGAGGTCTATGAGCAGTTCTTC

d_gene: TRBD2
v_gene: TRBV27
abundance: NA
j_gene: TRBJ2-5
CDR3aa: CASSSYLRGGSKETQYF
CDR3nt: TGTGCCAGCAGTTCTTATCTTCGCGGGGGGTCCAAAGAGACCCAGTACTTC

d_gene: NA
v_gene: TRBV27
abundance: few
j_gene: TRBJ1-6
CDR3aa: CASSPQGTSPLHF
CDR3nt: TGTGCCAGCAGTCCGCAGGGTACTTCACCCCTCCACTTT

d_gene: NA
v_gene: TRBV5-4
abundance: NA
j_gene: TRBJ1-1
CDR3aa: CASSLGSRPGDTEAFF
CDR3nt: TGTGCCAGCAGCCTCGGGTCTCGACCAGGGGACACTGAAGCTTTCTTT

d_gene: NA
v_gene: TRBV19
abundance: NA
j_gene: TRBJ1-6
CDR3aa: CASSLAGIKDEYNSPLHF
CDR3nt: TGTGCCAGTAGCCTCGCCGGGATCAAGGACGAATATAATTCACCCCTCCACTTT

d_gene: TRBD2
v_gene: TRBV6-1
abundance: NA
j_gene: TRBJ2-7
CDR3aa: CASSESGTSSHEQYF
CDR3nt: TGTGCCAGCAGTGAATCCGGGACTAGTTCCCACGAGCAGTACTTC

d_gene: NA
v_gene: TRBV15
abundance: NA
j_gene: TRBJ2-5
CDR3aa: CATSRGRTRETQYF
CDR3nt: TGTGCCACCAGCAGAGGACGGACACGGGAGACCCAGTACTTC

d_gene: TRBD1
v_gene: TRBV19
abundance: NA
j_gene: TRBJ1-1
CDR3aa: CATALDRDTEAFF
CDR3nt: TGTGCCACCGCCCTAGACAGGGACACTGAAGCTTTCTTT

d_gene: NA
v_gene: TRBV5-4
abundance: NA
j_gene: TRBJ2-7
CDR3aa: CASSLGASITYEQYF
CDR3nt: TGTGCCAGCAGCTTAGGAGCTAGTATAACCTACGAGCAGTACTTC

d_gene: NA
v_gene: TRBV7-2
abundance: NA
j_gene: TRBJ2-6
CDR3aa: CASTHGAGANVLTF
CDR3nt: TGTGCCAGCACCCATGGAGCTGGGGCCAACGTCCTGACTTTC

d_gene: NA
v_gene: TRBV11-2
abundance: NA
j_gene: TRBJ1-1
CDR3aa: CASSLALTRRTENTEAFF
CDR3nt: TGTGCCAGCAGCTTAGCTTTAACTCGCCGGACAGAGAACACTGAAGCTTTCTTT

d_gene: TRBD2
v_gene: TRBV6-1
abundance: NA
j_gene: TRBJ2-3
CDR3aa: CASSEYNSGGADTQYF
CDR3nt: TGTGCCAGCAGTGAATATAATAGCGGGGGAGCCGATACGCAGTATTTT

d_gene: NA
v_gene: TRBV6-5
abundance: NA
j_gene: TRBJ1-2
CDR3aa: CATTVPPGGGYTF
CDR3nt: TGTGCCACAACGGTCCCACCCGGAGGGGGCTACACCTTC

d_gene: NA
v_gene: TRBV4-1
abundance: NA
j_gene: TRBJ2-7
CDR3aa: CASSARDTGRSYEQYF
CDR3nt: TGCGCCAGCAGCGCCCGGGACACCGGACGATCCTACGAGCAGTACTTC

d_gene: TRBD1
v_gene: TRBV9
abundance: NA
j_gene: TRBJ1-1
CDR3aa: CASSPTDRGSTEAFF
CDR3nt: TGTGCCAGCAGCCCTACTGACAGGGGGAGCACTGAAGCTTTCTTT

d_gene: NA
v_gene: TRBV27
abundance: few
j_gene: TRBJ1-5
CDR3aa: CASSERGTGGQPQHF
CDR3nt: TGTGCCAGCAGTGAACGCGGGACGGGAGGTCAGCCCCAGCATTTT

d_gene: NA
v_gene: TRBV2
abundance: NA
j_gene: TRBJ2-1
CDR3aa: CASSEERSYNEQFF
CDR3nt: TGTGCCAGCAGTGAAGAGCGATCCTACAATGAGCAGTTCTTC

d_gene: TRBD2
v_gene: TRBV7-2
abundance: NA
j_gene: TRBJ2-7
CDR3aa: CASSFLSGGQYEQYF
CDR3nt: TGTGCCAGCAGCTTTTTAAGCGGGGGACAATACGAGCAGTACTTC

d_gene: TRBD1
v_gene: TRBV11-3
abundance: few
j_gene: TRBJ2-1
CDR3aa: CASSDPGGNEQFF
CDR3nt: TGTGCCAGCAGCGACCCAGGGGGCAATGAGCAGTTCTTC

d_gene: TRBD1
v_gene: TRBV7-9
abundance: NA
j_gene: TRBJ2-7
CDR3aa: CASGETGALYEQYF
CDR3nt: TGTGCCAGCGGGGAGACAGGGGCCCTCTACGAGCAGTACTTC

d_gene: TRBD2
v_gene: TRBV11-3
abundance: NA
j_gene: TRBJ2-1
CDR3aa: CASSLGGGRQYNEQFF
CDR3nt: TGTGCCAGCAGCTTAGGAGGCGGGAGGCAGTACAATGAGCAGTTCTTC

d_gene: NA
v_gene: TRBV11-3
abundance: NA
j_gene: TRBJ2-2
CDR3aa: CASSSLGVGTGELFF
CDR3nt: TGTGCCAGCAGCTCGCTGGGCGTCGGCACCGGGGAGCTGTTTTTT

d_gene: NA
v_gene: TRBV18
abundance: NA
j_gene: TRBJ1-5
CDR3aa: CASASMRGNQPQHF
CDR3nt: TGTGCCAGCGCGTCCATGCGGGGGAATCAGCCCCAGCATTTT

d_gene: TRBD2
v_gene: TRBV6-4
abundance: NA
j_gene: TRBJ2-3
CDR3aa: CASSEAGGTDTQYF
CDR3nt: TGTGCCAGCAGTGAGGCGGGAGGCACAGATACGCAGTATTTT

d_gene: TRBD1
v_gene: TRBV5-1
abundance: NA
j_gene: TRBJ1-1
CDR3aa: CASSPRTGDTEAFF
CDR3nt: TGCGCCAGCAGCCCAAGGACAGGGGACACTGAAGCTTTCTTT

d_gene: NA
v_gene: TRBV6-5
abundance: NA
j_gene: TRBJ2-1
CDR3aa: CASSYSTGEAYNEQFF
CDR3nt: TGTGCCAGCAGTTACTCGACTGGCGAGGCCTACAATGAGCAGTTCTTC

d_gene: NA
v_gene: TRBV6-1
abundance: once
j_gene: TRBJ1-3
CDR3aa: CASSEFGPGRVSGNTIYF
CDR3nt: TGTGCCAGCAGTGAATTTGGGCCGGGAAGAGTCTCTGGAAACACCATATATTTT

d_gene: NA
v_gene: TRBV6-1
abundance: NA
j_gene: TRBJ1-1
CDR3aa: CASSEGWALNTEAFF
CDR3nt: TGTGCCAGCAGTGAAGGATGGGCCCTGAACACTGAAGCTTTCTTT

d_gene: TRBD1
v_gene: TRBV27
abundance: NA
j_gene: TRBJ2-7
CDR3aa: CASRTGTGVLGQYF
CDR3nt: TGTGCCAGCAGAACCGGGACAGGGGTGTTGGGGCAGTACTTC

d_gene: NA
v_gene: TRBV5-6
abundance: NA
j_gene: TRBJ1-4
CDR3aa: CASSFRAGREKLFF
CDR3nt: TGTGCCAGCAGCTTTAGAGCAGGAAGAGAAAAACTGTTTTTT

d_gene: NA
v_gene: TRBV5-4
abundance: NA
j_gene: TRBJ2-7
CDR3aa: CASSPAIGLIYEQYF
CDR3nt: TGTGCCAGCAGCCCCGCGATAGGACTGATCTACGAGCAGTACTTC

d_gene: TRBD2
v_gene: TRBV7-8
abundance: once
j_gene: TRBJ2-4
CDR3aa: CASSSTAGVGNIQYF
CDR3nt: TGTGCCAGCAGCTCTACAGCGGGAGTAGGGAACATTCAGTACTTC

d_gene: NA
v_gene: TRBV6-5
abundance: NA
j_gene: TRBJ2-1
CDR3aa: CASRTGADQDNEQFF
CDR3nt: TGTGCCAGCAGAACTGGGGCGGACCAAGACAATGAGCAGTTCTTC

d_gene: TRBD2
v_gene: TRBV2
abundance: NA
j_gene: TRBJ2-3
CDR3aa: CASRLAGGVTDTQYF
CDR3nt: TGTGCCAGCAGACTAGCGGGGGGGGTAACAGATACGCAGTATTTT

d_gene: TRBD1
v_gene: TRBV5-1
abundance: NA
j_gene: TRBJ1-4
CDR3aa: CASSLALGDREKLFF
CDR3nt: TGCGCCAGCAGCTTGGCCCTCGGGGACAGAGAAAAACTGTTTTTT

d_gene: TRBD2
v_gene: TRBV9
abundance: NA
j_gene: TRBJ2-1
CDR3aa: CASSGSGGRYNEQFF
CDR3nt: TGTGCCAGCAGCGGTAGCGGGGGGCGGTACAATGAGCAGTTCTTC

d_gene: NA
v_gene: TRBV6-6
abundance: NA
j_gene: TRBJ1-5
CDR3aa: CASSYSRTTQPQHF
CDR3nt: TGTGCCAGCAGTTACTCGAGGACAACTCAGCCCCAGCATTTT

d_gene: NA
v_gene: TRBV28
abundance: NA
j_gene: TRBJ1-2
CDR3aa: CASRFGWGGPTQGGNTF
CDR3nt: TGTGCCAGCAGGTTCGGCTGGGGGGGCCCGACTCAGGGCGGGAACACCTTC

d_gene: NA
v_gene: TRBV4-1
abundance: NA
j_gene: TRBJ2-7
CDR3aa: CASSQQGGAGGYEQYF
CDR3nt: TGCGCCAGCAGCCAACAAGGAGGGGCAGGGGGTTACGAGCAGTACTTC

d_gene: TRBD2
v_gene: TRBV7-9
abundance: NA
j_gene: TRBJ2-6
CDR3aa: CASAPHGGGPSSGANVLTF
CDR3nt: TGTGCCAGCGCTCCCCATGGGGGGGGACCCAGCTCTGGGGCCAACGTCCTGACTTTC